Included here is one T cell receptor beta chain sequence, with context. This clonotype was counted many times. Its antigen remains undetermined. One base away there is no much larger clone; base qualities are not given. For repertoire sequencing, TCR beta CDR3 regions were amplified from RNA transcripts. A first-round RT-PCR used HTBI primers with the Qiagen OneStep RT-PCR kit, followed by a second-round multiplex PCR, size selection and purification. Sequencing of the libraries was carried out on an Illumina HiSeq2000 in paired-end mode with 100 bp reads. The authors processed their data as follows. Reads were processed with SOAPnuke, discarding reads with adapters, uncalled bases, mean Phred below 15, or no exact constant-primer or identifier match. COPE v1.2.5 was used to merge the high-quality paired reads. Each unique nucleotide sequence was defined as a clonotype, and clonotypes were aligned to IMGT TRB V, D and J references with MiTCR v1.1. Only V-J combinations with frequency above 0.0001 were analysed, covering about 99% of repertoires. A TCR clonal expansion and chaos score per V-J combination was defined as the ratio of F50 clonal expansion to chaos observed in the TCRdist matrix. Welch's t-statistics and random forest were used to reduce the features to roughly 14 V-J combinations, which were then used as input to a naive Bayes classifier. Thyroid-blood repertoire similarity was quantified with the Morisita-Horn index. TCRdb applied fastp at Q25 and MiXCR to the public reads, then kept only in-frame beta chains. CDR3 protein duplicates are merged, each entry listing the most common genes and DNA. These V and J calls derive from TCRdb rather than the authors' analysis. This sample has 450,000 or so distinct CDR3 sequences in its table, and around 14% of those were observed once. 9.8% of the sample rests with the top ten.

The data were taken from a study of Graves' ophthalmopathy and Graves' hyperthyroidism (dated by TCRdb to 2016 to 2019). Regarding the study in general: Peripheral blood was collected before any treatment was given, at the time of initial diagnosis. The study used TCR beta repertoire signatures to distinguish Graves' ophthalmopathy from Graves' hyperthyroidism and to predict progression to ophthalmopathy. In total, under 150 blood samples were TCR-sequenced: 43 ophthalmopathy, some 75 hyperthyroidism and approximately 17 hyperthyroidism-to-ophthalmopathy patients. A discovery set of 100 or so patients (under 45 ophthalmopathy, fewer than 60 stable hyperthyroidism) was enrolled to explore V-J signatures distinguishing ophthalmopathy from hyperthyroidism. An independent validation cohort comprised about 20 hyperthyroidism patients and some 16 patients who later progressed from hyperthyroidism to ophthalmopathy. In five to seven hyperthyroidism patients, T-cell repertoires of thyroid tissue and blood were compared. Following sample collection, hyperthyroidism patients were given methimazole at a starting dose of 30 mg daily, and ophthalmopathy patients were given high-dose intravenous methylprednisolone. The 100 discovery patients were randomly split 7:3 into training and test sets. Results the study describes overall, beyond this receptor: Most expanded thyroid clonotypes with frequency above 0.001 were also detected in blood, suggesting blood repertoires may reflect the thyroid immune response. In cross-validation, the 13-signature model distinguished ophthalmopathy from stable hyperthyroidism with 85% to 90% sensitivity and 81.08% specificity, and in the test set the corresponding values were roughly 78% and 74%. In validation, the model predicted ophthalmopathy progression with 70.59% sensitivity and around 72% specificity; some 13 predicted patients were CT-confirmed with GO in a median of approximately six months. No statistical method was used to predetermine the sample size, and group allocation was not hidden from the investigators.

Ophthalmopathy patients had moderately to severely active disease, Clinical Activity Score of at least 3, NOSPECS grade of at least 4, and disease duration under 3 months. Patients with other autoimmune diseases, uncontrolled infections, pregnancy or lactation were excluded from the study. Diagnosis was based on clinical symptoms, serum thyroxine, TRAb, thyroid ultrasound and orbital computed tomography. PBMCs were isolated from about 10 ml of fresh peripheral blood by Ficoll-Paque density gradient centrifugation. Trizol reagent was used to extract the total RNA, and its quality was then checked on an Agilent 2100 Bioanalyzer. Sequenced sample: blood. The clonotype originates from a woman in her twenties or thirties with Graves' ophthalmopathy. Donor details come from another sample of the same person, matched by shared clones.

The encoded CDR3 is CASSAIGGTEAFF. The DNA is as follows: TGTGCCAGCAGCGCCATAGGAGGCACTGAAGCTTTCTTT. This receptor chain uses TRBV9 and TRBJ1-1, with the D gene uncertain. Looking up the germline V gene yields CDR1 SGDLS and CDR2 YYNGEE. Spanning cysteine to phenylalanine, the CDR3 consists of 13 amino acids. The CDR3 DNA has 39 bases and is translated from base 1. Trimming costs V 3 bases and J 4 bases, and their ends lie 10 bases apart.